The clone carrying this T cell receptor (beta chain) appeared once. Sample-barcoded 5' priming and a J-beta primer mix drove a second PCR of about 7 to 11 cycles. Each CDR3 protein is one row after TCRdb ran MiXCR on the 5' RACE reads. This table has roughly 800,000 distinct CDR3 sequences, about 53% appearing once. The sample belongs to a study of blood T cells in healthy people across ages. The ends lost 2 bases at V and 10 bases at J; junction bases unmatched: 12. The CDR3 runs to 16 residues. Germline lookup yields CDR1 LGHDT and CDR2 YNNKEL (reference sequence). The receptor was isolated from a man of 80 years or more in good health. Specimen: blood. The V and J genes are TRBV3-1 and TRBJ2-1; 9 bases line up with TRBD2. The CDR3 protein is CASSQQLAGQREEQFF. In DNA form, the CDR3 reads TGTGCCAGCAGCCAACAACTAGCGGGCCAAAGGGAGGAGCAGTTCTTC.